Sequencing of this T cell receptor (beta chain) was carried out in a study of shared clonotypes between healthy human individuals. Here immunoSEQ multiplex PCR was the method, and the copy in TCRdb shows in-frame clones only, minus some. The sample yields 300,000 to 400,000 clones, about 74% seen once. Only Caucasian adults living in Nashville, Tennessee served as donors. The CDR3 runs to 14 residues. V was clipped by 3 bases and J by 1 base, with 9 bases between them. Germline CDR1 PRHDT, CDR2 FYEKMQ (reference sequence). The sequencing input was memory CD4+ T cells sorted from blood. Subset specified: CD45RA-negative fraction. J is TRBJ2-5 and V is TRBV13; D might be TRBD1 (5 bases). This clonotype was obtained from a young man in good health. The CDR3 loop is CASSFGQGQETQYF. Written as DNA, the CDR3 is TGTGCCAGCAGCTTTGGGCAGGGCCAAGAGACCCAGTACTTC. Together with reference TRBV13 and TRBJ2-5, the CDR3 gives the full variable domain: AAGVIQSPRHLIKEKRETATLKCYPIPRHDTVYWYQQGPGQDPQFLISFYEKMQSDKGSIPDRFSAQQFSDYHSELNMSSLELGDSALYFCASSFGQGQETQYFGPGTRLLVL.